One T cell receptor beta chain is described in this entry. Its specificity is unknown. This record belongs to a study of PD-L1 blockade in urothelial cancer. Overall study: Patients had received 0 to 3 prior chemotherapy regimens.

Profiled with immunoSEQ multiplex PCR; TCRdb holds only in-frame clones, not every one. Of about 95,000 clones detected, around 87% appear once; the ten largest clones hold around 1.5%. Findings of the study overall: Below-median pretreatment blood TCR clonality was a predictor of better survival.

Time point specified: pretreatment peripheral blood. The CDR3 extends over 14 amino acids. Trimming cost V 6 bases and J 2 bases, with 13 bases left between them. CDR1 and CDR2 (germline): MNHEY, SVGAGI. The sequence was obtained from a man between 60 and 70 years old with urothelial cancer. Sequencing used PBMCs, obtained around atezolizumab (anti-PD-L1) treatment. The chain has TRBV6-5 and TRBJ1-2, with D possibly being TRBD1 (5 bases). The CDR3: CASRPDRINYGYTF. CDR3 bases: TGTGCCAGCAGGCCCGACAGAATCAACTATGGCTACACCTTC.